Shown below are 6 T cell receptor beta chains from a single sample sequenced in a study of siplizumab effects on memory and regulatory T cells. Data came from immunoSEQ multiplex PCR; TCRdb stores just in-frame clones and leaves some out. The sample shows about 100,000 clones, about 90% of them seen only once. The sequenced sample was CD4+ T cells sorted from blood. All receptors derive from a human donor in good health.

The J gene is TRBJ2-7, the V gene TRBV6-1; no clear D. The germline V gene encodes CDR1 MNHNS and CDR2 SASEGT. The CDR3 loop spans 11 amino acids. CDR3 protein: CGDVVSYEQYF. CDR3 sequence (DNA): TGTGGTGACGTAGTCTCCTACGAGCAGTACTTC.

There are a few counts of this clone. This sequence joins TRBV20-1 and TRBJ1-2; no clear D. The CDR3 has 9 residues. V gave up 6 bases and J gave up 10 bases, with 9 bases separating them. From germline, CDR1 is DFQATT and CDR2 SNEGSKA (reference sequence). CDR3: CSALPTYTF. The CDR3 DNA reads as TGCAGTGCCCTACCGACCTACACCTTC.

This chain links TRBV29-1 with TRBJ2-7; 7 bases map to TRBD1. The CDR3 contains 15 residues. Unmatched junction bases numbered 13, after V lost 6 bases and J lost 2 bases. Germline lookup yields CDR1 SQVTM and CDR2 ANQGSEA. The CDR3 loop reads CSVTPTGVSPYEQYF. Here the CDR3 DNA reads TGCAGCGTAACACCTACAGGGGTCTCGCCCTACGAGCAGTACTTC.

The rearrangement joins TRBV5-1 to TRBJ2-2; D ambiguous. Germline V CDR1 and CDR2: SGHRS, YFSETQ. The CDR3 has 15 residues. V was trimmed by 6 bases and J by 3 bases, leaving 15 bases between them. DNA for the CDR3: TGCGCCAGCAACCTCCAAGCCGGGTACACCGGGGAGCTGTTTTTT. Translating gives CASNLQAGYTGELFF.

The chain is built from TRBV6-1 and TRBJ2-1; maybe TRBD1 (7 bases). The germline CDR1 and CDR2 sequences are MNHNS and SASEGT. The CDR3 contains 16 residues. V lost 4 bases, J lost 5 bases, and 18 bases lay in between. For the CDR3, the DNA is TGTGCCAGCAGTGGGAATCGACAGGGAGGCCACAATGAGCAGTTCTTC. Translated: CASSGNRQGGHNEQFF.

V usage is TRBV4-2 and J usage is TRBJ2-3, with 12 bases matching TRBD2. The trim removed 0 bases at V and 2 bases at J, leaving 15 bases unmatched. Per germline, CDR1 LGHNA and CDR2 YNFKEQ. This CDR3 region has 21 residues. The CDR3 sequence: CASSQDRTSGGYPKDTDTQYF. CDR3 nucleotide sequence: TGTGCCAGCAGCCAAGATCGAACTAGCGGGGGGTACCCGAAAGACACAGATACGCAGTATTTT.